What follows are 14 T cell receptor beta chains derived from one specimen sequenced in a study of cytomegalovirus exposure and HLA in healthy donors. In the PCR, 60 Vbeta and 13 Jbeta primers were used. Sequencing was performed with immunoSEQ multiplex PCR; in TCRdb, only in-frame clones are kept and a portion is missing. The repertoire includes 200,000 to 250,000 clones, about four fifths of them detected once, and about 9.4% sits in the top ten. Material for sequencing was PBMCs. These receptors were collected from a woman in her forties or fifties in good health and CMV-seropositive.

This chain joins TRBV19 and TRBJ1-1; tentatively, D is TRBD1 (5 bases). The CDR3 is made up of 14 amino acids. Germline V gives CDR1 LNHDA, CDR2 SQIVND (reference sequence). Trimming shortened V by 6 bases and J by 5 bases, and 16 bases separated the two germline ends. DNA of the CDR3: TGTGCCAGTAGCCGCGGGGGGATACTTACTGAAGCTTTCTTT. As protein: CASSRGGILTEAFF.

V is TRBV10-3 and J is TRBJ2-1; 12 nucleotides agree with TRBD2. V lost 6 bases, J lost 7 bases, and 7 bases stayed unmatched. This CDR3 has 15 residues. Germline assignment: CDR1 ENHRY and CDR2 SYGVKD. In nucleotides, the CDR3 is TGTGCCATCAGGGACCTAGCGGGGGGGCGGAATGAGCAGTTCTTC. It codes for CAIRDLAGGRNEQFF.

The J gene is TRBJ2-5, the V gene TRBV20-1; 7 bases match TRBD1. The junction had 7 bases not matched to a gene; V was cut back by 8 bases and J by 7 bases. Germline V CDR1 and CDR2: DFQATT, SNEGSKA (reference sequence). The CDR3 consists of 11 residues. CDR3 residues: CSTRTGTTQYF. In nucleotides, the CDR3 is TGCAGTACGCGGACAGGAACGACCCAGTACTTC.

The chain uses TRBV12-5 and TRBJ1-1; TRBD1 matches at 7 bases. CDR1 and CDR2 (germline): LGHNT, FRNRAP. The V segment lost 10 bases and the J segment 7 bases; nucleotides outside the gene matches: 18. The CDR3 runs to 15 residues. The CDR3 DNA is TGTGCTACTATCCCTCCGGGTACAGGGGTGGGTGAAGCTTTCTTT. As protein: CATIPPGTGVGEAFF.

This chain uses TRBV27 with TRBJ2-3, with a weak D call TRBD2 (6 bases). Looked up from germline, CDR1 is MNHEY and CDR2 is SMNVEV (reference sequence). The CDR3 has 15 amino acids. V lost 2 bases to trimming and J lost 4 bases, with 13 bases between them. CDR3 sequence (DNA): TGTGCCAGCAGTTTACATAGGTGGGGGGCAGATACGCAGTATTTT. It is translated as CASSLHRWGADTQYF.

In this sample, this clone turned up a few times. This rearrangement joins TRBV6-4 to TRBJ2-1, with D perhaps matching TRBD2 (6 bases). Deletions cut 0 bases from V and 6 bases from J, with 12 bases between. The CDR3 runs 15 residues. Per germline, CDR1 MRHNA and CDR2 SNTAGT. In DNA form, the CDR3 reads TGTGCCAGCAGTGACTCTGAGGAGGGTGGCAATGAGCAGTTCTTC. Translated: CASSDSEEGGNEQFF.

Comments on this clone: At one end the junction does not follow the germline gene, possibly because of a read error. V is TRBV4-3 and J is TRBJ2-7; tentatively, D is TRBD1 (5 bases). Germline CDR1 LGHNA, CDR2 YSLEER. The CDR3 extends over 17 amino acids. The CDR3 spells CTSSQDLTAHDPYEQYF. The DNA of the CDR3 is TGCACCAGCAGCCAAGATTTGACAGCACATGACCCCTACGAGCAGTACTTC.

This rearrangement joins TRBV5-1 to TRBJ1-4; maybe TRBD1 (6 bases). Looked up from germline, CDR1 is SGHRS and CDR2 is YFSETQ. This CDR3 has 14 residues. Trimming removed 0 bases at V and 7 bases at J, with 10 bases between. The CDR3 sequence: CASSLGAGVEKLFF. For the CDR3, the DNA is TGCGCCAGCAGCTTGGGGGCAGGGGTTGAAAAACTGTTTTTT. Filled out from reference TRBV5-1 and TRBJ1-4, the complete variable domain reads KAGVTQTPRYLIKTRGQQVTLSCSPISGHRSVSWYQQTPGQGLQFLFEYFSETQRNKGNFPGRFSGRQFSNSRSEMNVSTLELGDSALYLCASSLGAGVEKLFFGSGTQLSVL.

This clone was detected only once. This chain joins TRBV18 and TRBJ2-7; D is possibly TRBD1 (5 bases). This CDR3 is 13 amino acids long. V was clipped by 3 bases and J by 3 bases, with 9 bases between them. Per the germline V gene, CDR1 is KGHSH and CDR2 is LQKENI. This CDR3 is CASSPQGNYEQYF. The CDR3 DNA sequence: TGTGCCAGCTCACCTCAGGGTAACTACGAGCAGTACTTC.

The rearrangement links TRBV27 to TRBJ1-6; D is undetermined. Trimming left V 6 bases short and J 0 bases short, with 9 bases between. Germline-derived CDR1 and CDR2 are MNHEY and SMNVEV (reference sequence). This CDR3 spans 15 amino acids. CDR3 loop: CASSPLSSYNSPLHF. In nucleotides, the CDR3 is TGTGCCAGCAGCCCCCTGAGCTCCTATAATTCACCCCTCCACTTT.

The chain is built from TRBV19 and TRBJ1-1; D is uncertain. The CDR3 has 13 residues. V gave up 6 bases and J gave up 2 bases, with 10 bases separating them. The germline CDR1 and CDR2 sequences are LNHDA and SQIVND (reference sequence). In nucleotides, the CDR3 is TGTGCCAGTAGCGAGAGGCTAAACACTGAAGCTTTCTTT. Protein sequence: CASSERLNTEAFF.

The gene calls are TRBV15 and TRBJ2-2; 10 bases align to TRBD1. This CDR3 region has 16 residues. J was trimmed by 3 bases and V by 1 base; bases with no gene match: 2. Germline-derived CDR1 and CDR2 are LNHNV and YYDKDF (reference sequence). CDR3: CATSRGDRGHTGELFF. In DNA form, the CDR3 reads TGTGCCACCAGCAGAGGCGACAGGGGGCACACCGGGGAGCTGTTTTTT.

This clone was counted between two and nine times. CDR3 DNA: TGTGCCATCAGTGAGAACAGGGAGAGAGCTTTCTTT. Translating it yields CAISENRERAFF. The chain employs TRBV10-3 and TRBJ1-1; TRBD1 might be the D (6 bases). CDR1 ENHRY and CDR2 SYGVKD come from the germline V gene. The CDR3 has 12 amino acids. V lost 2 bases and J 10 bases, leaving 11 bases between the germline ends.

This rearrangement joins TRBV28 to TRBJ2-5, with D maybe TRBD2 (6 bases). Germline values: CDR1 MDHEN, CDR2 SYDVKM. The V end was cut by 5 bases, the J end by 5 bases, with 21 bases between. The CDR3 totals 16 residues. CDR3 in amino acids: CASSPRGTAQRETQYF. The CDR3 DNA follows: TGTGCCAGCAGTCCCCGAGGGACTGCTCAGCGGGAGACCCAGTACTTC.